Each of the 25 T cell receptor beta chains below was sequenced from the same sample in a study of blood T cell repertoires in COVID-19. Sequenced by immunoSEQ multiplex PCR; TCRdb stores in-frame clones only, minus some. The sample carries 95,000 to 150,000 clones, just over 70% recorded once. Sequencing input: peripheral blood. The receptors come from a human donor with acute or convalescent COVID-19. The donor label of this sample is uncertain.

The chain is built from TRBV7-9 and TRBJ1-4; 9 bases fit TRBD1. After removal of 4 bases from V and 8 bases from J, the junction contained 5 bases not matched to a gene. The CDR3 is made up of 14 amino acids. The V gene's germline CDR1 is SEHNR and CDR2 FQNEAQ (reference sequence). The CDR3 region is CASSSDRGGEKLFF. CDR3 DNA: TGTGCCAGCAGCTCGGACAGGGGAGGGGAAAAACTGTTTTTT.

This chain's CDR3 is CASSPGRGSNQPQHF. Here the CDR3 DNA reads TGCGCCAGCAGCCCGGGGAGGGGCAGCAATCAGCCCCAGCATTTT. The chain links TRBV5-1 to TRBJ1-5; perhaps TRBD1 as D (5 bases). The ends were cut back, 4 bases at V and 1 base at J, with 12 bases in the middle. Germline V lookup: CDR1 SGHRS, CDR2 YFSETQ. CDR3 length equals 15 residues.

The chain employs TRBV6-6 and TRBJ1-6, with D unclear. V was trimmed by 8 bases and J by 0 bases, leaving 8 bases between them. CDR3 length equals 14 residues. Germline-derived CDR1 and CDR2 are MNHNY and SVGAGI (reference sequence). The CDR3 spells CASEEGSYNSPLHF. The CDR3 DNA reads TGTGCCAGCGAGGAGGGCTCCTATAATTCACCCCTCCACTTT.

V and J are TRBV11-2 and TRBJ2-1; D is unclear. Trimming shortened V by 5 bases and J by 3 bases, and 2 bases separated the two germline ends. The CDR3 runs 11 residues. In germline, CDR1 is SGHAT, CDR2 FQNNGV. The CDR3: CASSRYNEQFF. The CDR3 DNA reads TGTGCCAGCAGCCGCTACAATGAGCAGTTCTTC.

The rearrangement links TRBV15 to TRBJ2-5, with 8 bases aligning to TRBD1. The germline gives CDR1 LNHNV, CDR2 YYDKDF (reference sequence). The CDR3 consists of 13 residues. Trimming at V came to 8 bases and at J to 5 bases, leaving 7 bases not matched to a gene. CDR3 sequence reads: CATLRGPGETQYF. CDR3 coding DNA: TGTGCCACCCTCAGGGGGCCGGGGGAGACCCAGTACTTC.

This clone was picked up a small number of times. J is TRBJ1-3 and V is TRBV28, with D perhaps TRBD1 (5 bases). V was clipped by 0 bases and J by 1 base, with 10 bases between them. CDR3 length: 16 amino acids. Germline V gene data show CDR1 as MDHEN and CDR2 as SYDVKM. The CDR3 protein is CASSLWGTQSGNTIYF. The CDR3 nucleotides are TGTGCCAGCAGTTTATGGGGGACTCAATCTGGAAACACCATATATTTT.

The chain carries TRBV11-1 and TRBJ2-3; no definite D call. Germline V gene sequence: CDR1 SGHAT, CDR2 FQDESV (reference sequence). The CDR3 extends over 13 amino acids. The V end was cut by 4 bases, the J end by 0 bases, with 5 bases between. CDR3 sequence reads: CASSSTSTDTQYF. The CDR3, as DNA: TGTGCCAGCAGCTCAACTAGCACAGATACGCAGTATTTT.

Points on this clone: The same CDR3 can be traced to other DNA sequences in this sample. This chain uses TRBV6-5 with TRBJ1-3, with 7 bases fitting TRBD1. The ends lost 6 bases at V and 2 bases at J; junction bases unmatched: 4. CDR1 MNHEY and CDR2 SVGAGI come from the germline V gene. The CDR3 is 14 residues long. The CDR3 region has the DNA TGTGCCAGCAGGCCCGGGACAGCTGGAAACACCATATATTTT. This translates into CASRPGTAGNTIYF.

This clone was observed a handful of times. V and J are TRBV7-8 and TRBJ1-1, with unresolved D. This CDR3 is 13 amino acids long. CDR1 is SGHVS and CDR2 is FQNEAQ in the germline V gene. Trimming removed 2 bases at V and 1 base at J, with 5 bases between. The CDR3 DNA sequence: TGTGCCAGCAGCTTAAACACGAACACTGAAGCTTTCTTT. It yields the protein CASSLNTNTEAFF. The whole variable domain, remainder taken from reference TRBV7-8 and TRBJ1-1, is GAGVSQSPRYKVAKRGQDVALRCDPISGHVSLFWYQQALGQGPEFLTYFQNEAQLDKSGLPSDRFFAERPEGSVSTLKIQRTQQEDSAVYLCASSLNTNTEAFFGQGTRLTVV.

V is TRBV4-1 and J is TRBJ2-3, with D possibly matching TRBD1 (6 bases). From germline, CDR1 is MGHRA and CDR2 YSYEKL. The CDR3 extends over 11 amino acids. Trimming removed 2 bases at V and 11 bases at J, with 8 bases between. The CDR3 DNA is TGCGCCAGCAGCCAAATGGACAGGCAGTATTTT. It yields the protein CASSQMDRQYF.

This rearrangement joins TRBV9 to TRBJ2-3, with no clear D. The CDR3 sequence is 16 residues long. Germline V lookup: CDR1 SGDLS, CDR2 YYNGEE. V lost 0 bases and J 4 bases, leaving 15 bases between the germline ends. CDR3 in amino acids: CASSVGYSRRSDTQYF. The CDR3 DNA sequence: TGTGCCAGCAGCGTAGGTTACAGCCGGCGCTCAGATACGCAGTATTTT.

The chain employs TRBV13 and TRBJ2-7; tentatively, D is TRBD1 (5 bases). The germline V and J ends were trimmed by 0 bases and 3 bases, with 9 bases remaining between them. The CDR3 sequence is 14 residues long. The V gene's germline CDR1 is PRHDT and CDR2 FYEKMQ (reference sequence). The chain's CDR3 is CASSLGAGNYEQYV. The CDR3 nucleotides are TGTGCCAGCAGCTTAGGAGCAGGGAACTACGAGCAGTACGTC.

The chain is built from TRBV2 and TRBJ1-4; D remains unclear. V shed 7 bases and J shed 8 bases, with 17 bases lying between them. CDR1 is SNHLY and CDR2 is FYNNEI in the germline V gene. CDR3 length equals 14 residues. The CDR3 DNA is TGTGCCAGCAATGAGAGGGTCCTGGGGGAAAAACTGTTTTTT. It yields the protein CASNERVLGEKLFF.

V and J are TRBV29-1 and TRBJ1-1, with D perhaps matching TRBD1 (6 bases). The V end lost 1 base, the J end lost 1 base, and 10 bases lay between the germline ends. Germline assignment: CDR1 SQVTM and CDR2 ANQGSEA. The CDR3 extends over 14 amino acids. CDR3 nucleotides: TGCAGCGTTGAAGCGGACAGCGCGAACACTGAAGCTTTCTTT. Protein product: CSVEADSANTEAFF.

This clone was seen only once. This chain connects TRBV19 to TRBJ1-6; D uncertain. CDR1 and CDR2 (germline): LNHDA, SQIVND (reference sequence). This CDR3 has 16 amino acids. The V gene lost 4 bases and the J gene lost 6 bases, with 16 bases spanning the gap. This chain's CDR3 is CASSTNGNTRNSPLHF. CDR3 bases: TGTGCCAGTAGTACAAACGGGAATACACGTAATTCACCCCTCCACTTT.

The chain carries TRBV14 and TRBJ2-5; 15 bases are shared with TRBD2. J lost 5 bases, V lost 1 base, and 14 bases had no gene match. The CDR3 has 20 amino acids. CDR1 SGHDN and CDR2 FVKESK come from the germline V gene. CDR3 nucleotide sequence: TGTGCCAGCAGCCAAGCCCAGGGACTAGCGGGGGGCGTACGTCGGGAGACCCAGTACTTC. Encoded protein: CASSQAQGLAGGVRRETQYF.

This chain links TRBV6-6 with TRBJ2-1; a possible D gene is TRBD2 (5 bases). Germline V gene data show CDR1 as MNHNY and CDR2 as SVGAGI (reference sequence). V lost 7 bases, J lost 6 bases, and 13 bases lay in between. This CDR3 has 13 residues. In DNA form, the CDR3 reads TGTGCCAGCAATAGACACGGAGGCAATGAGCAGTTCTTC. Translation: CASNRHGGNEQFF.

The CDR3 DNA reads TGTGCCAGCAGTTACTCGAAGGGGTCCGGAGAGACCCAGTACTTC. Its translation: CASSYSKGSGETQYF. The V and J genes are TRBV6-6 and TRBJ2-5; D possibly corresponds to TRBD1 (5 bases). Germline CDR1 is MNHNY and CDR2 is SVGAGI (reference sequence). This CDR3 region has 15 residues. V was shortened by 0 bases and J by 4 bases, with 12 bases between the two germline ends.

This clone showed up just a few times. The J gene is TRBJ2-3, the V gene TRBV10-3; TRBD2 aligns across 12 bases. This CDR3 spans 14 amino acids. V lost 9 bases and J lost 2; bases outside the gene matches: 3. CDR1 is ENHRY and CDR2 is SYGVKD in the germline V gene. CDR3 in amino acids: CAIRTSGVTDTQYF. The CDR3 nucleotides read TGTGCCATTCGGACTAGCGGGGTCACAGATACGCAGTATTTT.

This chain links TRBV9 with TRBJ2-7; a weak D match, TRBD2 (5 bases). V was trimmed by 6 bases and J by 3 bases, leaving 10 bases between them. The germline gives CDR1 SGDLS, CDR2 YYNGEE. This CDR3 spans 12 amino acids. The CDR3 sequence is CASIRGLYEQYV. The CDR3 nucleotides read TGTGCCAGCATCAGAGGGCTCTACGAGCAGTACGTC.

The chain combines TRBV7-9 with TRBJ2-2; possibly TRBD1 for D (7 bases). Per germline, CDR1 SEHNR and CDR2 FQNEAQ (reference sequence). V was cut by 4 bases and J by 3 bases, with 18 bases left in between. This CDR3 comprises 17 residues. The CDR3 loop is CASSYAQGTQHTGELFF. The CDR3 bases are TGTGCCAGCAGCTACGCACAGGGGACTCAACACACCGGGGAGCTGTTTTTT.

The chain joins TRBV11-2 to TRBJ2-7, with 10 bases identical to TRBD1. The germline V gene has CDR1 SGHAT and CDR2 FQNNGV. CDR3 size: 13 residues. Trimming took 4 bases from V and 3 from J; bases not matched to a gene: 0. This CDR3 reads CASSWTGGYEQYF. CDR3 nucleotides: TGTGCCAGCAGCTGGACAGGGGGCTACGAGCAGTACTTC. The full variable domain, its missing parts supplied by reference TRBV11-2 and TRBJ2-7, is EAGVAQSPRYKIIEKRQSVAFWCNPISGHATLYWYQQILGQGPKLLIQFQNNGVVDDSQLPKDRFSAERLKGVDSTLKIQPAKLEDSAVYLCASSWTGGYEQYFGPGTRLTVT.

J is TRBJ2-1 and V is TRBV2; D is unresolved. CDR3 size: 13 residues. Germline CDR1 and CDR2: SNHLY and FYNNEI. With 6 bases removed from V and 4 bases from J, the gap between germline ends came to 10 bases. CDR3 in DNA: TGTGCCAGCAGAAGCAGGCCATACAATGAGCAGTTCTTC. Protein sequence: CASRSRPYNEQFF.

The chain has TRBV6-1 and TRBJ1-2, with 7 bases identical to TRBD1. The CDR3 spans 15 residues. The V gene's germline CDR1 is MNHNS and CDR2 SASEGT. Trimming removed 3 bases from V and 2 bases from J; junction bases left unmatched: 6. CDR3 nucleotide sequence: TGTGCCAGCAGTGATAGACAGGGCTTGAACTATGGCTACACCTTC. It encodes CASSDRQGLNYGYTF.

This rearrangement joins TRBV6-5 to TRBJ2-2; 8 bases are shared with TRBD1. The CDR3 is 15 residues long. In germline, CDR1 is MNHEY, CDR2 SVGAGI. After removal of 6 bases from V and 0 bases from J, the junction contained 3 bases not matched to a gene. The CDR3 is CASRGTGSNTGELFF. CDR3 coding DNA: TGTGCCAGCAGGGGGACAGGATCGAACACCGGGGAGCTGTTTTTT.